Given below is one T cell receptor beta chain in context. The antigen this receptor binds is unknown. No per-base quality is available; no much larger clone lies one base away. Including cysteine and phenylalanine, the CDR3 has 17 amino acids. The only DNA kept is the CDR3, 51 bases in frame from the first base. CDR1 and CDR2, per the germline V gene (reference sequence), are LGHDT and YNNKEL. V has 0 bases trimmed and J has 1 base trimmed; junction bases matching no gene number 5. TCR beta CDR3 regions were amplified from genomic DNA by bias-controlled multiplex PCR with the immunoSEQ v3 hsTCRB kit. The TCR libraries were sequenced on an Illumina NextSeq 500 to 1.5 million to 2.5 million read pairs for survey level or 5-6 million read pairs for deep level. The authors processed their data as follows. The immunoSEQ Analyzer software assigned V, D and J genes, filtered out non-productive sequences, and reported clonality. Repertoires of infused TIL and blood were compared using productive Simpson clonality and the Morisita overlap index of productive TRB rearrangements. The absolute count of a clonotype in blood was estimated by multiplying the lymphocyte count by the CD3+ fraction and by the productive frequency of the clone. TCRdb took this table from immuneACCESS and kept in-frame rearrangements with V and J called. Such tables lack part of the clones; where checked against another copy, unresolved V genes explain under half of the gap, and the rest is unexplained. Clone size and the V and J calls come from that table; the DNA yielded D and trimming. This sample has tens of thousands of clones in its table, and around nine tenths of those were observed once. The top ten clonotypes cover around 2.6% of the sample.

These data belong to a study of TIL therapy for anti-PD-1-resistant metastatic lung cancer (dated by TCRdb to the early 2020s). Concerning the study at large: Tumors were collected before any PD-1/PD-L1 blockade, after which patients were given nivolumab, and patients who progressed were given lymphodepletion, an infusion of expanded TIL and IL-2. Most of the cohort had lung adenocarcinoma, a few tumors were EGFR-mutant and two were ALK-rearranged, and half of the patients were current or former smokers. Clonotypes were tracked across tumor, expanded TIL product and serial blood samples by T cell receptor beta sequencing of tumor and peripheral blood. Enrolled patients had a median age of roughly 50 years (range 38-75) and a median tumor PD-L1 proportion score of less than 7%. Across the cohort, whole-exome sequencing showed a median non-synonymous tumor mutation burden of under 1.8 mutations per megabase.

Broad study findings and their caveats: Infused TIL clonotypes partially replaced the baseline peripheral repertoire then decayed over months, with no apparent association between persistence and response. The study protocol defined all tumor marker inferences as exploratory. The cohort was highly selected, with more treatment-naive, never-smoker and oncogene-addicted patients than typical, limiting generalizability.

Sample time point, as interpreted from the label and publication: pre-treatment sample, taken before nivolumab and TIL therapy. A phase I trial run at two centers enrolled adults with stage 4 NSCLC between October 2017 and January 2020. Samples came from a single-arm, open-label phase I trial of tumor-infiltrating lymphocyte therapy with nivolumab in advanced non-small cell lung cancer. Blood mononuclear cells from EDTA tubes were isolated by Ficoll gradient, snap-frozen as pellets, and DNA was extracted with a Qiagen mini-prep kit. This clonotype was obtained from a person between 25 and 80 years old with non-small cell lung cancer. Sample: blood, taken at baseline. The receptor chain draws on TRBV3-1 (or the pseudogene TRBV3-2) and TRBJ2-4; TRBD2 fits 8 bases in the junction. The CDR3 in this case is CASSQERTSNAKNIQYF. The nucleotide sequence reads TGTGCCAGCAGCCAAGAGAGGACTAGCAATGCCAAAAACATTCAGTACTTC.